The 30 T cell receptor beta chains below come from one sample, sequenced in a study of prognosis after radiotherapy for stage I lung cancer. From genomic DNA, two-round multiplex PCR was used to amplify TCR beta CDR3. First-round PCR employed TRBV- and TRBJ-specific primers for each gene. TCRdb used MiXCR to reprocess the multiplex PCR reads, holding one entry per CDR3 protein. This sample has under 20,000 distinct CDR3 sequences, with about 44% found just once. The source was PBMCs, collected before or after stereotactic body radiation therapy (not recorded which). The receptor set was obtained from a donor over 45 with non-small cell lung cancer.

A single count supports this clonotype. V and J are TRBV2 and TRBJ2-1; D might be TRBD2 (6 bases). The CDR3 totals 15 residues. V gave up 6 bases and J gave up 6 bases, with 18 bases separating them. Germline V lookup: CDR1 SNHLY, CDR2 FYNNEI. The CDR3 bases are TGTGCCAGCAGCGTAGCGGAGGTTACTCGCAATGAGCAGTTCTTC. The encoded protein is CASSVAEVTRNEQFF.

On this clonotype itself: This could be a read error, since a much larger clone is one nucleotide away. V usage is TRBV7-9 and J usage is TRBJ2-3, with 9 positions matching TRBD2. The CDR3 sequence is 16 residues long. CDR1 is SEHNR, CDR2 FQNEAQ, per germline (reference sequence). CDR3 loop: CASSSRAGGPGDTHYF. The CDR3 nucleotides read TGTGCCAGCAGCTCCAGGGCGGGAGGGCCAGGAGATACGCATTATTTT.

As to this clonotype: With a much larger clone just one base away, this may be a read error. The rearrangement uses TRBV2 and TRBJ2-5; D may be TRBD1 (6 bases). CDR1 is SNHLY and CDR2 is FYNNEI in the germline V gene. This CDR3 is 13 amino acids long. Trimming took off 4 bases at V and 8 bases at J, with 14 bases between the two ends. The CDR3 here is CASSGGLLDTQYF. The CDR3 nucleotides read TGTGCCAGCAGTGGGGGGCTACTAGATACCCAGTACTTC.

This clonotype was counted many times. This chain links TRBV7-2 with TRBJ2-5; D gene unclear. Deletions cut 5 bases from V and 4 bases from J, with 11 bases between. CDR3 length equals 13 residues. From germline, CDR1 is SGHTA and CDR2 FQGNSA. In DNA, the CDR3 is TGTGCCAGCAGCCCAGGAGCTTTAGAGACCCAGTACTTC. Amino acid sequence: CASSPGALETQYF.

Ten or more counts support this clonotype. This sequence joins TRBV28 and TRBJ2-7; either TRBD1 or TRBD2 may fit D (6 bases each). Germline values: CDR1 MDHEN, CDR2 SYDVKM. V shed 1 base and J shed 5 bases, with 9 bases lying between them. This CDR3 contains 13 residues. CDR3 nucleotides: TGTGCCAGCAGTTTATTCGGGGGCGACGAGCAGTACTTC. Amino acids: CASSLFGGDEQYF.

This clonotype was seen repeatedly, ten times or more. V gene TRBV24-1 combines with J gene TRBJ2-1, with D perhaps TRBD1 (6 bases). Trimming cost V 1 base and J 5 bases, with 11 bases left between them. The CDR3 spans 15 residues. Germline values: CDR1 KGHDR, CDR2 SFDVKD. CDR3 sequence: CATSDLRDTDNEQFF. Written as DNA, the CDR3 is TGTGCCACCAGTGATTTAAGGGACACTGACAATGAGCAGTTCTTC.

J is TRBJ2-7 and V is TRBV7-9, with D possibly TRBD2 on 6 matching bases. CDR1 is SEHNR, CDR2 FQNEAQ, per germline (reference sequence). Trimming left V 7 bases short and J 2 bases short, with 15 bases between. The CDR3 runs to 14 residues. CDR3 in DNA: TGTGCCAGCATCCTATTGGGGGGACCCTACGAGCAGTACTTC. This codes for CASILLGGPYEQYF.

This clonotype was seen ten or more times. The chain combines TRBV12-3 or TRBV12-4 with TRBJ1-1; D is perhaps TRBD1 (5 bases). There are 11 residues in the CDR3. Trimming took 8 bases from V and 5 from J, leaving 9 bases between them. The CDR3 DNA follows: TGTGCCAGCTCGAGGGGTACTGAAGCTTTCTTT. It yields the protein CASSRGTEAFF.

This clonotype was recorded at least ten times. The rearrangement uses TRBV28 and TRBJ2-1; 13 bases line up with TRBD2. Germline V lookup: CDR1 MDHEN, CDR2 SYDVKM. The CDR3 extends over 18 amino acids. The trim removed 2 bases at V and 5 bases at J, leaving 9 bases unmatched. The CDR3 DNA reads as TGTGCCAGCAGTTTACCCCTAGGGACTAGCGGGACGAACAATGAGCAGTTCTTC. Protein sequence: CASSLPLGTSGTNNEQFF.

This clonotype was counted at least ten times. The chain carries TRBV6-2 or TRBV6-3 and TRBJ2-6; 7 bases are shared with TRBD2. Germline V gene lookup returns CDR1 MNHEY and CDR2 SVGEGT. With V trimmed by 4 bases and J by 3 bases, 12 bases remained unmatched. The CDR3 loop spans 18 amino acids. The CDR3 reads CASSFRLAGVFGANVLTF. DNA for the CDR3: TGTGCCAGCAGTTTCAGACTAGCCGGAGTCTTTGGGGCCAACGTCCTGACTTTC.

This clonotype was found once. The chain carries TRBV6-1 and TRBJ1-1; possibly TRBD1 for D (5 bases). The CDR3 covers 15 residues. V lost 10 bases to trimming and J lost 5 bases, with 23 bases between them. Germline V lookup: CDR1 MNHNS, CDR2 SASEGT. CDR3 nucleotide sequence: TGTGCCACCTACGCGATTTCTTCTGGGGCGACTGAAGCTTTCTTT. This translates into CATYAISSGATEAFF.

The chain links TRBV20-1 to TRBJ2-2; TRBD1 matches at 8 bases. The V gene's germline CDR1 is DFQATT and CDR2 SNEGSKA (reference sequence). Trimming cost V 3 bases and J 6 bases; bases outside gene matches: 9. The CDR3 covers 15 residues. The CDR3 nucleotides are TGCAGTGCTAGCGGAATCAGGGGGCGCCCCGGGGAGCTGTTTTTT. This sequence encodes CSASGIRGRPGELFF.

CDR3 DNA sequence: TGTGCCAGCAGTAGGGGGGGACAGGGGGGCACTGAAGCTTTCTTT. Translating gives CASSRGGQGGTEAFF. The chain couples TRBV6-4 to TRBJ1-1; 11 nucleotides line up with TRBD1. Germline values: CDR1 MRHNA, CDR2 SNTAGT. With 5 bases clipped from V and 4 bases from J, the junction kept 6 bases outside the gene matches. CDR3 length: 15 amino acids.

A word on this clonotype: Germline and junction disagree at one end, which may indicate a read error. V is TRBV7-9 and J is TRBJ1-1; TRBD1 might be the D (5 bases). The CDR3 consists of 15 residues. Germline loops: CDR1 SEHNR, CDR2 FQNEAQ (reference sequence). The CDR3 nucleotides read TGTGCCAGCAGCTTGGATGGGGCGCGGTACACTCAAGCTTTCTTT. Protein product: CASSLDGARYTQAFF.

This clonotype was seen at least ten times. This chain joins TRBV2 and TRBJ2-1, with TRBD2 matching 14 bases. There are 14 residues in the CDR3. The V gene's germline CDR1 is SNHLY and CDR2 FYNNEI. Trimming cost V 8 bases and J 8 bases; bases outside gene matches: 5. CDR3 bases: TGTGCCAGCTCCGGACTAGCGGGAGGATATGAGCAGTTCTTC. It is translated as CASSGLAGGYEQFF.

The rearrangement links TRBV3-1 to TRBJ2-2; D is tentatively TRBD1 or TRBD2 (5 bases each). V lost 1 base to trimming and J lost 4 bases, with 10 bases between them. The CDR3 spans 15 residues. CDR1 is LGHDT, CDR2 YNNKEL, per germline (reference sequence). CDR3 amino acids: CASSQARDATGELFF. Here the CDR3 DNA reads TGTGCCAGCAGCCAAGCTCGGGACGCCACCGGGGAGCTGTTTTTT.

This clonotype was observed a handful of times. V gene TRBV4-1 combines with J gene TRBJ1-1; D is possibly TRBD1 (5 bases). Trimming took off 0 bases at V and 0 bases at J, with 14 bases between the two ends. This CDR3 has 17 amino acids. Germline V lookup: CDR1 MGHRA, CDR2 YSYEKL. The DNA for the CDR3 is TGCGCCAGCAGCCAAGACCCAACGGGGCGGATGAACACTGAAGCTTTCTTT. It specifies CASSQDPTGRMNTEAFF.

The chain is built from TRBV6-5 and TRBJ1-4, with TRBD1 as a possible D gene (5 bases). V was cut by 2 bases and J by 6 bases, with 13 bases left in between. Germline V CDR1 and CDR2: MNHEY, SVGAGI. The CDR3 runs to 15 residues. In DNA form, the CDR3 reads TGTGCCAGCAGTTACCAAGGGGTCAACTATGAAAAACTGTTTTTT. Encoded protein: CASSYQGVNYEKLFF.

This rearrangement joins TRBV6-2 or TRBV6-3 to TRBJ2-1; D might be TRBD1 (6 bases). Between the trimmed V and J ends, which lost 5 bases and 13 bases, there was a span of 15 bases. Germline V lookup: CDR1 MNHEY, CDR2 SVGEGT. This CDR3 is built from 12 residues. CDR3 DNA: TGTGCCAGCAGTGCAGGGGTCAATTATCAGTTCTTC. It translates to CASSAGVNYQFF.

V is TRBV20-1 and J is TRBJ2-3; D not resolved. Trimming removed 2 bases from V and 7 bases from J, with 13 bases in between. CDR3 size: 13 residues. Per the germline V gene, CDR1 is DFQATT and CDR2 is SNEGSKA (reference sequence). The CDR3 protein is CSARRDQHYTQYF. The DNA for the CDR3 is TGCAGTGCTAGACGAGACCAGCATTATACGCAGTATTTT.

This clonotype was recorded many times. This CDR3 is CASSLIGGTTTGEQFF. The CDR3 coding sequence is TGCGCCAGCAGCCTAATAGGGGGAACCACTACAGGTGAGCAGTTCTTC. The rearrangement links TRBV5-1 to TRBJ2-1, with D perhaps matching TRBD1 (6 bases). With 4 bases removed from V and 9 bases from J, the gap between germline ends came to 23 bases. The germline CDR1 and CDR2 sequences are SGHRS and YFSETQ. The CDR3 spans 16 residues.

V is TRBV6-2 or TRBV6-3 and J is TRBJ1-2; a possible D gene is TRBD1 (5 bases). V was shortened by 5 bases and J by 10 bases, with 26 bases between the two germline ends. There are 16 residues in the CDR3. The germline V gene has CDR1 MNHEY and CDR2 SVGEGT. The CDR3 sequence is CASSLCAGPPLIVYTF. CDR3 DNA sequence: TGTGCCAGCAGTCTCTGTGCGGGGCCCCCCTTGATTGTCTACACCTTC.

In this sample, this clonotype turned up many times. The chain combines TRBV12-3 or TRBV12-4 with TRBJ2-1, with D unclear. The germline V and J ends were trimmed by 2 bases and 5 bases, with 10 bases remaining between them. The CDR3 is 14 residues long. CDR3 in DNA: TGTGCCAGCAGTTTACCCCAAGGAAACAATGAGCAGTTCTTC. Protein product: CASSLPQGNNEQFF.

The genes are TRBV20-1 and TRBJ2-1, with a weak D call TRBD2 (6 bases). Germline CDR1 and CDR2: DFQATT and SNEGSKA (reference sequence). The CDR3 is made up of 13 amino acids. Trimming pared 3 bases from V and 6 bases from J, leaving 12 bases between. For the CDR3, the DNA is TGCAGTGCTAGCTTCTCCGGGGGCAATGAGCAGTTCTTC. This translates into CSASFSGGNEQFF.

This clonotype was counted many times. In DNA, the CDR3 is TGCGCCAGCAGCCAAACAGGGTCTAAAGAGACCCAGTACTTC. Its protein is CASSQTGSKETQYF. The chain carries TRBV4-1 and TRBJ2-5, with TRBD1 as a possible D gene (6 bases). Trimming removed 2 bases at V and 3 bases at J, with 10 bases between. The CDR3 length is 14 residues. Germline V gene data show CDR1 as MGHRA and CDR2 as YSYEKL.

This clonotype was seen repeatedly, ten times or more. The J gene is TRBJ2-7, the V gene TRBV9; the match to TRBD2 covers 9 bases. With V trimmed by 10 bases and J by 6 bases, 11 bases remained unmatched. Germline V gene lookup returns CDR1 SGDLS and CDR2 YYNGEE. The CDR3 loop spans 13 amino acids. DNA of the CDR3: TGTGCCTTCCTGGCGGGGGGGGGGGGCGAGCAGTACTTC. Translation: CAFLAGGGGEQYF.

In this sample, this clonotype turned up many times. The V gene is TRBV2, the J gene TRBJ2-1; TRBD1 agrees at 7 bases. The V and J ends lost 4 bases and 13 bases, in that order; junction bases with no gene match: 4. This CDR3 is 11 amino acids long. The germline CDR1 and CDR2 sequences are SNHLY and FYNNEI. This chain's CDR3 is CASSARDSQFF. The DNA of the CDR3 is TGTGCCAGCAGTGCCCGGGACAGCCAGTTCTTC. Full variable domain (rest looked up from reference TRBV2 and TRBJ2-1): EPEVTQTPSHQVTQMGQEVILRCVPISNHLYFYWYRQILGQKVEFLVSFYNNEISEKSEIFDDQFSVERPDGSNFTLKIRSTKLEDSAMYFCASSARDSQFFGPGTRLTVL.

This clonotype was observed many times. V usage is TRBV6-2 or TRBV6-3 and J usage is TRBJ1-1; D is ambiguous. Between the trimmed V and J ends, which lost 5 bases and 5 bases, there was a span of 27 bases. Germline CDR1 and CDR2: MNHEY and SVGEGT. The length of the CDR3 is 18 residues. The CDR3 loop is CASSEVGLAEVLETEAFF. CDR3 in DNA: TGTGCCAGCAGTGAGGTTGGGTTGGCGGAGGTTTTGGAAACTGAAGCTTTCTTT.

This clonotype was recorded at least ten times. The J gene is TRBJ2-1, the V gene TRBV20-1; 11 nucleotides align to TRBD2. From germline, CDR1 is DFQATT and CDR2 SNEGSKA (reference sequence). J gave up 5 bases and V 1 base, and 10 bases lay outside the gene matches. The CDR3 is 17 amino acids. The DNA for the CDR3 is TGCAGTGCTAGAGCGTCTCGTAGCGGGAGGGTGAACAATGAGCAGTTCTTC. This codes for CSARASRSGRVNNEQFF.

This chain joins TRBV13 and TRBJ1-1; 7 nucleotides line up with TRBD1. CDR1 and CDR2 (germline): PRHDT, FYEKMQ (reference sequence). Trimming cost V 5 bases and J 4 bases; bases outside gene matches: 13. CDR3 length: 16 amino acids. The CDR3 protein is CASSLPPDRASTEAFF. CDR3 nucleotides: TGTGCCAGCAGCCTACCCCCAGACAGGGCGAGCACTGAAGCTTTCTTT.